This T cell receptor (beta chain) emerged from a study of Ad26.COV2.S vaccination and SARS-CoV-2 variants. Looking at the study overall: Donor was in the COV1001 Ad26.COV2.S trial arm.

Regarding treatment: 19 received Ad26.COV2.S at low or high dose, single or two shots; 5 received placebo; per-sample allocation not given. Sampling took place 63 days after the first vaccine or placebo injection. This CDR3 is built from 14 residues. Germline loops: CDR1 SNHLY, CDR2 FYNNEI. V was clipped by 2 bases and J by 7 bases, with 14 bases between them. Profiled with immunoSEQ multiplex PCR; TCRdb holds only in-frame clones, not every one. The sample includes roughly 460,000 clones, around 89% of them seen just once. This specimen was peripheral blood, taken in a trial of Ad26.COV2.S vaccine versus placebo. The source of this sequence is a person between 18 and 60 years old who received the Ad26.COV2.S COVID-19 vaccine or a placebo. The V gene is TRBV2, the J gene TRBJ2-5; no reliable D call. In nucleotides, the CDR3 is TGTGCCAGCAGTGAATGGAGTAGTGTTGTGACCCAGTACTTC. This codes for CASSEWSSVVTQYF.